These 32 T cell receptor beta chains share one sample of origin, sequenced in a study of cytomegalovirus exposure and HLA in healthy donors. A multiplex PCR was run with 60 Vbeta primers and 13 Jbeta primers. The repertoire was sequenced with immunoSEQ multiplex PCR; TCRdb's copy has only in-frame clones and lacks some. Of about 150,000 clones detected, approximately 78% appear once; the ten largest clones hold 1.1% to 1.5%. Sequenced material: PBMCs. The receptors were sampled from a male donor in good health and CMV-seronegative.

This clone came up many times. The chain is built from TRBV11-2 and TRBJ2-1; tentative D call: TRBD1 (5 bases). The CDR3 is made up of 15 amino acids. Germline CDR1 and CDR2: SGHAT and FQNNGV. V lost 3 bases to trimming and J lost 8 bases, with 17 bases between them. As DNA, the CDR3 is TGTGCCAGCAGCTTGGGGCCGGAGCTTGGTCATGAGCAGTTCTTC. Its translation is CASSLGPELGHEQFF.

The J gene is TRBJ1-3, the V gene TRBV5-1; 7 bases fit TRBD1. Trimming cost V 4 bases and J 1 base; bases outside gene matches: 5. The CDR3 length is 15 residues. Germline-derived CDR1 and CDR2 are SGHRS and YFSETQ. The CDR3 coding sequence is TGCGCCAGCAGCCCCGGGACAGCTTCTGGAAACACCATATATTTT. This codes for CASSPGTASGNTIYF.

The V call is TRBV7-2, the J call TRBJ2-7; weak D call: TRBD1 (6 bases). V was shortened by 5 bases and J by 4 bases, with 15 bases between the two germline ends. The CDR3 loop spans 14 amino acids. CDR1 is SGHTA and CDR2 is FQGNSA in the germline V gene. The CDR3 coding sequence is TGTGCCAGCAGCCTAGAACCGGACAGTTACGAGCAGTACTTC. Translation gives CASSLEPDSYEQYF.

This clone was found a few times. CDR3: CASRGTSGRATGELFF. The CDR3 coding sequence is TGTGCCAGCAGGGGGACTAGCGGGAGGGCCACCGGGGAGCTGTTTTTT. V is TRBV5-4 and J is TRBJ2-2; 16 bases are shared with TRBD2. The ends lost 5 bases at V and 4 bases at J; junction bases unmatched: 2. The CDR3 consists of 16 residues. Germline V gene sequence: CDR1 SGHNT, CDR2 YYREEE (reference sequence).

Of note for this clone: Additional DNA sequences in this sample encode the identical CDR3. This chain's CDR3 is CASSTSGGSYNEQFF. The CDR3 DNA reads as TGTGCCAGTAGTACTAGCGGGGGATCCTACAATGAGCAGTTCTTC. The rearrangement joins TRBV19 to TRBJ2-1; 10 bases are shared with TRBD2. This CDR3 is 15 amino acids long. V gave up 4 bases and J gave up 1 base; unmatched junction bases: 1. From germline, CDR1 is LNHDA and CDR2 SQIVND (reference sequence).

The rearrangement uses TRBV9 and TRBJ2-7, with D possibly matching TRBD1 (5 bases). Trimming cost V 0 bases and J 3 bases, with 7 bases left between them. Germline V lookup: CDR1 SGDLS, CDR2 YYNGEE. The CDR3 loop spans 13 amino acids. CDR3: CASSVAQGYEQYF. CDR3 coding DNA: TGTGCCAGCAGCGTAGCCCAGGGCTACGAGCAGTACTTC.

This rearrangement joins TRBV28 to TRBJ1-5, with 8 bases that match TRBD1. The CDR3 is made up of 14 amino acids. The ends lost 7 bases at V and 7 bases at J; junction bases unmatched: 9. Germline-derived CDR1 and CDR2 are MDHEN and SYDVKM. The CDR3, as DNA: TGTGCCAGCAACGAAGGACAGGGAGGGCAGCCCCAGCATTTT. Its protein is CASNEGQGGQPQHF.

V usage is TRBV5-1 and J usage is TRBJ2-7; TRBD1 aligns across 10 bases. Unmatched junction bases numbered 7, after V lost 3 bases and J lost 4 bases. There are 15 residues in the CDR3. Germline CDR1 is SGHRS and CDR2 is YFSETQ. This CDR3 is CASSSDRDRGYEQYF. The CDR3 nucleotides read TGCGCCAGCAGCTCTGACCGGGACAGGGGTTACGAGCAGTACTTC.

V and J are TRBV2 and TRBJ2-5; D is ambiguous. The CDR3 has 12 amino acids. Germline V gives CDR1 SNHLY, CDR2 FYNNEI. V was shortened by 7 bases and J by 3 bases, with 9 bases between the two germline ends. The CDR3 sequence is CASKESEETQYF. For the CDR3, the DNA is TGTGCCAGCAAGGAGTCAGAAGAGACCCAGTACTTC.

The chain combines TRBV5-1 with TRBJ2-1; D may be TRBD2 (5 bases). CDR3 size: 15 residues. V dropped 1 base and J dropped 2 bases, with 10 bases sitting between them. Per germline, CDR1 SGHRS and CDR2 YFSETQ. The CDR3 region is CASSLPSRTYNEQFF. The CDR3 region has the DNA TGCGCCAGCAGCTTGCCTAGCCGAACCTACAATGAGCAGTTCTTC.

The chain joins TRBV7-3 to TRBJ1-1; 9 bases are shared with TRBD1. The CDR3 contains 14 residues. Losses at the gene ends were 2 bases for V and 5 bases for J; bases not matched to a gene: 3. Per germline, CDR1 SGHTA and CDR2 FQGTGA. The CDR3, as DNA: TGTGCCAGCAGCTTAGGGGACAGGGAGACTGAAGCTTTCTTT. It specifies CASSLGDRETEAFF.

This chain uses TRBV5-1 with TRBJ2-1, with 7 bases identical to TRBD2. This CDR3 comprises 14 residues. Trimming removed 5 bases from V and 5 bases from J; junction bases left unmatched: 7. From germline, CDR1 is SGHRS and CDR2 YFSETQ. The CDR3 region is CASRSTSANNEQFF. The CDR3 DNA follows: TGCGCCAGCAGGTCAACTAGCGCAAACAATGAGCAGTTCTTC.

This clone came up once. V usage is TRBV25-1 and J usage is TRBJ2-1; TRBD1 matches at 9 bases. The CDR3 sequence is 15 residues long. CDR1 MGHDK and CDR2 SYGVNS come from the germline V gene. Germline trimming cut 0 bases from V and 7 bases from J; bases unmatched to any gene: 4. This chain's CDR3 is CASSEYGTGSNEQFF. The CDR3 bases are TGTGCCAGCAGTGAATACGGGACAGGGTCAAATGAGCAGTTCTTC.

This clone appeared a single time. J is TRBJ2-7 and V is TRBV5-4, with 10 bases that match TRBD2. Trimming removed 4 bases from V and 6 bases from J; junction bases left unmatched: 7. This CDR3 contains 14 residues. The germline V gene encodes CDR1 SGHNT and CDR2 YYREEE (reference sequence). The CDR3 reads CASSPSGGAIEQYF. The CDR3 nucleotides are TGTGCCAGCAGCCCAAGCGGGGGGGCTATCGAGCAGTACTTC.

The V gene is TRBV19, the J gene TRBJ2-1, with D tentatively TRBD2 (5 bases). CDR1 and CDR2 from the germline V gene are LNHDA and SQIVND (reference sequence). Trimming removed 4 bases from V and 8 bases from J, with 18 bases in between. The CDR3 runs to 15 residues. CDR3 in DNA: TGTGCCAGTAGTACCGGAGGAGTTTTGCGCGATGAGCAGTTCTTC. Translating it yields CASSTGGVLRDEQFF. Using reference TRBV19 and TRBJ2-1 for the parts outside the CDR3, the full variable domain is DGGITQSPKYLFRKEGQNVTLSCEQNLNHDAMYWYRQDPGQGLRLIYYSQIVNDFQKGDIAEGYSVSREKKESFPLTVTSAQKNPTAFYLCASSTGGVLRDEQFFGPGTRLTVL.

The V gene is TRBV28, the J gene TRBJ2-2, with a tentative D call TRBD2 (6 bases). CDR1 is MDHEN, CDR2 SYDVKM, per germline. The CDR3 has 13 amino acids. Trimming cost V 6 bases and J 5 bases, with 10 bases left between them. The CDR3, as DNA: TGTGCCAGCAGCCCCGGGACTACCGGGGAGCTGTTTTTT. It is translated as CASSPGTTGELFF.

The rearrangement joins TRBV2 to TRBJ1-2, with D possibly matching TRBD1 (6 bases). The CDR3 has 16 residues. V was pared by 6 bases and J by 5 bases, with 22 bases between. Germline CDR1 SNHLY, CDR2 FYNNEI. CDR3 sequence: CASSRRWTDTLYGYTF. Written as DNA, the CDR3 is TGTGCCAGCAGCCGTCGGTGGACAGACACCCTGTATGGCTACACCTTC.

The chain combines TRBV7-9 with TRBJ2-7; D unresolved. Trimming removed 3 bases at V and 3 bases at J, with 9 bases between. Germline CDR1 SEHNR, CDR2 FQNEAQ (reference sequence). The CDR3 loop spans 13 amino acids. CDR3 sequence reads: CASSLIGGYEQYF. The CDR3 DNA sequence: TGTGCCAGCAGCTTGATTGGCGGCTACGAGCAGTACTTC.

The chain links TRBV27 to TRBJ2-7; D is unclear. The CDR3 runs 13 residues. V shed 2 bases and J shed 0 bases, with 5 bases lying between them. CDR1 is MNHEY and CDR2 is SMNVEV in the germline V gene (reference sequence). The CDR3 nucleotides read TGTGCCAGCAGTTTACGAGTCTCCTACGAGCAGTACTTC. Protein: CASSLRVSYEQYF.

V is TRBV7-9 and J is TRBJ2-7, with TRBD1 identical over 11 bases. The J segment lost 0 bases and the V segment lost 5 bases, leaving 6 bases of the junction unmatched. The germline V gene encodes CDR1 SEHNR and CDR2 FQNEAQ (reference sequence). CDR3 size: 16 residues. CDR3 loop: CASSRTGGRSSYEQYF. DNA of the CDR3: TGTGCCAGCAGCAGGACAGGGGGCCGAAGCTCCTACGAGCAGTACTTC.

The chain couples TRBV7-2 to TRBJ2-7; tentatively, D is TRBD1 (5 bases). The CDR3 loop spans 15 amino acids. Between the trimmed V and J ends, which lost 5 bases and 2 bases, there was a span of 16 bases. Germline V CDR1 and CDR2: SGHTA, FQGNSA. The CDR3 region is CASSASPARAYEQYF. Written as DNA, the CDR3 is TGTGCCAGCAGCGCCAGTCCCGCCAGGGCCTACGAGCAGTACTTC.

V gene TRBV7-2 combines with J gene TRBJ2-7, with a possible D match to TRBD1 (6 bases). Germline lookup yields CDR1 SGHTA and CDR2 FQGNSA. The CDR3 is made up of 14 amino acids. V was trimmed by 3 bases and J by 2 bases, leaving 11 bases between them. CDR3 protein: CASSFRQGTYEQYF. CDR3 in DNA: TGTGCCAGCAGCTTCCGGCAGGGGACCTACGAGCAGTACTTC.

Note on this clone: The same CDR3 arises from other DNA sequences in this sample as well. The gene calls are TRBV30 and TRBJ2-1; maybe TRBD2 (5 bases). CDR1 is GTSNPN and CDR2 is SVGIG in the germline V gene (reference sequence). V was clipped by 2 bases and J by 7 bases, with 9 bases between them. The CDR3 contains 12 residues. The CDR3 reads CAWSTTGNEQFF. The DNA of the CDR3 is TGTGCCTGGAGTACCACGGGAAATGAGCAGTTCTTC.

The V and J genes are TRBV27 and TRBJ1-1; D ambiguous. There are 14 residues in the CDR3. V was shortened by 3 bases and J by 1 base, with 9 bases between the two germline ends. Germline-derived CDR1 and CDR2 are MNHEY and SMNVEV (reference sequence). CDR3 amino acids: CASSFGGGNTEAFF. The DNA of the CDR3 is TGTGCCAGCAGTTTTGGAGGAGGGAACACTGAAGCTTTCTTT.

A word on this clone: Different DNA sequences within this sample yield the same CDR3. CDR3 sequence: CASSEQGYGYTF. The CDR3 DNA reads as TGTGCCAGCAGTGAGCAGGGCTATGGCTACACCTTC. The chain employs TRBV25-1 and TRBJ1-2, with TRBD1 as a possible D gene (5 bases). The V gene lost 3 bases and the J gene lost 4 bases, with 6 bases spanning the gap. The CDR3 has 12 amino acids. CDR1 and CDR2 (germline): MGHDK, SYGVNS.

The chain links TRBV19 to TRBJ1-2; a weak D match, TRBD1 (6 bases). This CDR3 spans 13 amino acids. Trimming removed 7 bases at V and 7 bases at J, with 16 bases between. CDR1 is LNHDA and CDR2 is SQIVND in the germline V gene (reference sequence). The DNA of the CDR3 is TGTGCCAGTAACCCGTTTGGGGGCGGTGGCTACACCTTC. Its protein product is CASNPFGGGGYTF.

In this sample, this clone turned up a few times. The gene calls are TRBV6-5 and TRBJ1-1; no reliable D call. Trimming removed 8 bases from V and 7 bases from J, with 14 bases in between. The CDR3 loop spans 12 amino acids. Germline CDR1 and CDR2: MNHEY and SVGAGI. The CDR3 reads CASYNLEGEAFF. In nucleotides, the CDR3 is TGTGCCAGCTACAACCTGGAGGGTGAAGCTTTCTTT.

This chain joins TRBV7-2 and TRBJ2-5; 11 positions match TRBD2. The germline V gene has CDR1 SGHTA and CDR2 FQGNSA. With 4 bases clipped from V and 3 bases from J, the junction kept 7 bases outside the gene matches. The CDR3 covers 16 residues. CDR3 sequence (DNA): TGTGCCAGCAGCTCCGGGATAGCGGGGGGGAAAGAGACCCAGTACTTC. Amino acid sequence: CASSSGIAGGKETQYF. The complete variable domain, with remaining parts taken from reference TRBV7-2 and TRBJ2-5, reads GAGVSQSPSNKVTEKGKDVELRCDPISGHTALYWYRQSLGQGLEFLIYFQGNSAPDKSGLPSDRFSAERTGGSVSTLTIQRTQQEDSAVYLCASSSGIAGGKETQYFGPGTRLLVL.

CDR3 residues: CSVGLTGGAYEQYF. CDR3 DNA: TGCAGCGTTGGATTGACAGGGGGCGCGTACGAGCAGTACTTC. J is TRBJ2-7 and V is TRBV29-1, with 10 nucleotides matching TRBD1. Germline assignment: CDR1 SQVTM and CDR2 ANQGSEA. With 4 bases clipped from V and 4 bases from J, the junction kept 7 bases outside the gene matches. The CDR3 has 14 residues.

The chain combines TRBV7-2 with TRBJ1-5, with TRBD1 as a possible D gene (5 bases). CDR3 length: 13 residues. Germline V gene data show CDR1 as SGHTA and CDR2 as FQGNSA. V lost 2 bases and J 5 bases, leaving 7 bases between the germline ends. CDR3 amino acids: CASSLRGDQPQHF. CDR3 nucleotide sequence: TGTGCCAGCAGCTTACGGGGGGATCAGCCCCAGCATTTT.

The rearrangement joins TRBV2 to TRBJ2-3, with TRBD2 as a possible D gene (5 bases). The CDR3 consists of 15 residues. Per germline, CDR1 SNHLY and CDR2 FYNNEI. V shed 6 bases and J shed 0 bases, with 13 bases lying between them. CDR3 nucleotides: TGTGCCAGCAGGGGAGCGAGCGGCAGCACAGATACGCAGTATTTT. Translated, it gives CASRGASGSTDTQYF.

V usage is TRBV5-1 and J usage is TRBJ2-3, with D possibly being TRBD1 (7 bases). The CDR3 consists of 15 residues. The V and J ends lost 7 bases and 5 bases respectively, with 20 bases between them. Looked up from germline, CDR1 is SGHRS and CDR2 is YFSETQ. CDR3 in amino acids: CASRSGTAEGDTQYF. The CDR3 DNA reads TGCGCCAGCCGCTCCGGGACAGCGGAGGGAGATACGCAGTATTTT.